The TCR beta chain described here comes from a study of early T cells in non-severe SARS-CoV-2 infection (dated by TCRdb to the early 2020s). For the study in its entirety: Bulk RNA from unsorted whole blood was used for TCR sequencing, so alpha and beta chains could not be paired.

The study was a case-control design nested within a healthcare worker cohort in London, UK, with weekly nasopharyngeal swab PCR tests and blood sampling. Healthcare workers were enrolled in the week of the UK lockdown, from 23 to 31 March 2020, and were followed every week for up to roughly 16 weeks. About this clonotype itself: This clone's antigen is unknown. One base away there is no much larger clone; base qualities are not given.

The trim is 6 bases for V and 1 base for J, with a gap of 14 bases between the germline ends. Reading the germline V gene gives CDR1 MDHEN and CDR2 SYDVKM. The CDR3 numbers 15 residues from cysteine through phenylalanine. Only the CDR3 region is kept as DNA, spanning 45 bases read in frame from base 1. Library prep was done by 5' RACE. Sequenced on a NextSeq 500. To correct for sequencing error and PCR bias, the TCR library protocol tagged individual cDNA molecules with unique molecular identifiers. Both TCR alpha and beta chains were sequenced, and tight co-correlation was observed between alpha and beta sequence abundances in each sample. In the source study's methods: Decombinator V4 was used to annotate TCR sequences for V gene, J gene and CDR3. TCRs were defined as expanded if a significant change between any two time points was detected under a Poisson model with p below 0.0001. TCR abundances were normalised to the total number of TCRs sequenced per sample and were expressed as counts per million. MAIT TCRs were defined by TRAV1-2 paired with TRAJ12, TRAJ20 or TRAJ33, and iNKT TCRs by TRAV10 paired with TRAJ18. VDJdb, accessed on 1 November 2021, was searched for TCRs annotated for CMV, EBV and SARS-CoV-2, and TCRs annotated for more than one antigen were excluded. TCRdb applied fastp at Q25 and MiXCR to the public reads, then kept only in-frame beta chains. CDR3 protein duplicates are merged, each entry listing the most common genes and DNA. The V and J calls follow TCRdb's processing rather than the paper's. In this sample the table shows about 53,000 distinct CDR3 sequences, roughly 12% of which occur a single time. The top ten hold 2.5% to 3% of the sample.

Study-level results and caveats: VDJdb matching was skewed toward anti-spike CD8 responses, so virus-specific expansions were likely underestimated and private and CD4 specificities were missed.

The receptor chain draws on TRBV28 and TRBJ2-3; D gene: possibly TRBD1, on 5 matching bases. The starting material was whole blood, obtained at baseline. This receptor was taken from an adult who was a healthcare worker with PCR-confirmed SARS-CoV-2 infection or an uninfected control (not recorded which). The CDR3 protein sequence reads: CASSVPGSGTDTQYF. The nucleotide sequence reads as follows: TGTGCCAGCAGCGTCCCAGGGTCTGGCACAGATACGCAGTATTTT.